Below are 2 T cell receptor beta chains sequenced from a single sample in a study of siplizumab effects on memory and regulatory T cells. Clones were sequenced by immunoSEQ multiplex PCR, and TCRdb holds only the in-frame ones, with some missing. The sample yields tens of thousands of clones, about 90% seen once. Sequenced: naive CD8+ T cells sorted from blood. These receptors were obtained from a human donor in good health.

CDR3 amino acids: CASSYRGYHEQYF. The CDR3 nucleotides are TGTGCCAGCAGTTACCGGGGGTACCACGAGCAGTACTTC. The chain uses TRBV6-6 and TRBJ2-7, with D possibly TRBD2 on 6 matching bases. Looked up from germline, CDR1 is MNHNY and CDR2 is SVGAGI (reference sequence). The length of the CDR3 is 13 residues. V was shortened by 2 bases and J by 5 bases, with 10 bases between the two germline ends.

V usage is TRBV19 and J usage is TRBJ2-3; 10 nucleotides agree with TRBD2. The J segment lost 4 bases and the V segment lost 11 bases, leaving 6 bases of the junction unmatched. The germline CDR1 and CDR2 sequences are LNHDA and SQIVND (reference sequence). The CDR3 has 13 residues. CDR3 DNA sequence: TGTGCCGTAGCGGGAGGCAGCGCAGATACGCAGTATTTT. Translating it yields CAVAGGSADTQYF.